The clone carrying this T cell receptor (beta chain) was counted only a few times. Its antigen is as yet unknown. The sample comes from a study of T cell repertoires in cytomegalovirus infection. Study in general: The authors used CMV epitopes that were HLA-C-restricted (recently identified) and HLA-B-restricted (well studied). Indications of both CMV infection and matching HLA type were provided by public TCR beta signatures.

Study-wide findings and caveats: Totalled public TCR beta family frequency picked out people who carried CMV plus the relevant HLA. The ex vivo response was dominated by HLA-C-restricted CMV-specific TCR beta clonotypes.

The length of the CDR3 is 16 residues. V trimming: 10 bases; J trimming: 6 bases; junction bases outside the gene matches: 14. Germline CDR1 MDHEN, CDR2 SYDVKM. TCRdb fed the reads into MiXCR, producing one record per CDR3 protein. Of around 310,000 distinct CDR3 sequences listed, under 35% are singletons. Sequences were derived from cultured PBMCs, sampled from culture after CMV antigen stimulation. The chain is built from TRBV28 and TRBJ2-1; 11 bases map to TRBD2. This receptor was taken from a human donor in good health (CMV status not recorded). Some clones in this sample may be carry-over from other donors' samples. The CDR3, as DNA: TGTGCCACCCGTAAAGTTAGCGGGGGGGGGGGCAATGAGCAGTTCTTC. This encodes CATRKVSGGGGNEQFF.